A selection of T cell receptor beta chains follows, all from one sample in a study of a mutant IDH1 vaccine in newly diagnosed glioma. No antigen has been identified for these receptors. The repertoire was sequenced with immunoSEQ multiplex PCR; TCRdb's copy has only in-frame clones and lacks some. Of more than 50,000 clones listed, around nine tenths are singletons. The specimen comprised PBMCs, sampled from a glioma patient whose treatment included an IDH1 peptide vaccine. The receptor source for this set is a man in his forties with glioma. Each CDR3 is given with its conserved first and last residue. A D gene is named only where the DNA matches it firmly. Only some rows state a clone size, as once, few, many or a class for expanded clones.

>TRBD2|TRBJ2-3|TRBV7-2|.
CASRAPAGGTDTQYF
TGTGCCAGCAGGGCCCCGGCGGGGGGTACAGATACGCAGTATTTT
>TRBD2|TRBJ2-1|TRBV7-8|.
CASSLGLAGTYNEQFF
TGTGCCAGCAGCCTTGGACTAGCGGGAACCTACAATGAGCAGTTCTTC
>.|TRBJ1-2|TRBV7-2|.
CASSSYVIGYTF
TGTGCCAGCAGCTCGTACGTAATTGGCTACACCTTC
>TRBD2|TRBJ2-7|TRBV11-1|.
CASSFTSGSNEQYF
TGTGCCAGCAGCTTTACAAGCGGGAGTAACGAGCAGTACTTC
>TRBD1|TRBJ2-7|TRBV7-2|.
CASSSALPGQYEQYF
TGTGCCAGCAGCTCTGCGCTGCCGGGACAGTACGAGCAGTACTTC
>TRBD1|TRBJ2-3|TRBV28|.
CASSPAGTVLKDTQYF
TGTGCCAGCAGTCCCGCCGGGACAGTATTGAAGGATACGCAGTATTTT
>TRBD1|TRBJ1-2|TRBV2|.
CASSYGQGVAYGYTF
TGTGCCAGCAGTTACGGACAGGGGGTCGCCTATGGCTACACCTTC
>.|TRBJ2-6|TRBV15|few
CATSRDGASGANVLTF
TGTGCCACCAGCAGAGACGGGGCCTCTGGGGCCAACGTCCTGACTTTC
>TRBD1|TRBJ2-1|TRBV11-2|.
CASSAPGQGTVEQFF
TGTGCCAGCAGTGCTCCGGGACAGGGAACCGTTGAGCAGTTCTTC
>TRBD2|TRBJ2-2|TRBV18|.
CASSVGLAGVRNTGELFF
TGTGCCAGCTCAGTTGGACTAGCGGGAGTGAGAAACACCGGGGAGCTGTTTTTT
>TRBD2|TRBJ2-1|TRBV5-1|.
CASSLAGTSGGYEQFF
TGCGCCAGCAGCTTGGCCGGGACTAGCGGGGGTTATGAGCAGTTCTTC
>.|TRBJ2-3|TRBV7-2|once
CASSPRGGADTQYF
TGTGCCAGCAGCCCTAGGGGGGGGGCAGATACGCAGTATTTT
>TRBD2|TRBJ2-5|TRBV5-1|.
CASSLELAGARETQYF
TGCGCCAGCAGCTTGGAGCTAGCGGGAGCAAGAGAGACCCAGTACTTC
>TRBD1|TRBJ1-1|TRBV27|.
CASSLLTGDGGTEAFF
TGTGCCAGCAGTTTATTGACAGGGGACGGGGGCACTGAAGCTTTCTTT
>.|TRBJ2-3|TRBV5-6|.
CASSPPGTPSTDTQYF
TGTGCCAGCAGCCCCCCCGGTACCCCTAGCACAGATACGCAGTATTTT
>.|TRBJ1-2|TRBV13|.
CASSQTSPVNYGYTF
TGTGCCAGCAGCCAGACCTCGCCCGTTAACTATGGCTACACCTTC
>.|TRBJ2-6|TRBV19|.
CASSLPQGTGANVLTF
TGTGCCAGTAGTTTGCCGCAGGGGACTGGGGCCAACGTCCTGACTTTC
>TRBD1|TRBJ2-2|TRBV10-3|.
CAISGGQGRAGELFF
TGTGCCATCAGTGGGGGACAGGGACGGGCCGGGGAGCTGTTTTTT
>.|TRBJ1-5|TRBV19|.
CASRDGTKPQHF
TGTGCCAGTAGGGATGGAACCAAGCCCCAGCATTTT
>TRBD2|TRBJ2-1|TRBV28|few
CASSFGGSSYNEQFF
TGTGCCAGCAGTTTCGGGGGGAGCTCCTACAATGAGCAGTTCTTC
>.|TRBJ1-2|TRBV7-9|.
CASSPRLRDPVGYTF
TGTGCCAGCAGCCCCCGTCTCCGGGACCCCGTCGGCTACACCTTC
>TRBD2|TRBJ2-1|TRBV2|.
CASRNQRGGYNEQFF
TGTGCCAGCAGGAATCAGCGGGGGGGCTACAATGAGCAGTTCTTC
>.|TRBJ1-3|TRBV7-8|few
CASSSQLGSGNTIYF
TGTGCCAGCAGCTCTCAACTTGGGTCTGGAAACACCATATATTTT
>TRBD1|TRBJ1-1|TRBV4-1|.
CASSPWTGNTEAFF
TGCGCCAGCAGCCCGTGGACAGGCAACACTGAAGCTTTCTTT
>.|TRBJ2-1|TRBV29-1|.
CSAPVGRVSYNEQFF
TGCAGCGCACCGGTGGGGCGCGTTTCCTACAATGAGCAGTTCTTC
>.|TRBJ1-5|TRBV6-1|.
CASSEPGGPAGSQPQHF
TGTGCCAGCAGCGAACCCGGGGGCCCAGCAGGGAGTCAGCCCCAGCATTTT
>TRBD1|TRBJ2-6|TRBV2|.
CASSAQTGTSGANVLTF
TGTGCCAGCAGTGCTCAGACAGGGACCTCTGGGGCCAACGTCCTGACTTTC
>.|TRBJ2-1|TRBV29-1|.
CSQFEGLSSYNEQFF
TGCAGCCAATTCGAGGGCCTTAGCTCCTACAATGAGCAGTTCTTC
>TRBD1|TRBJ1-1|TRBV5-1|.
CASSLAGTGVTEAFF
TGCGCCAGCAGCTTAGCCGGGACAGGGGTAACTGAAGCTTTCTTT
>.|TRBJ2-3|TRBV5-1|.
CASSPGAHAGTDTQYF
TGCGCCAGCAGCCCCGGGGCTCACGCCGGCACAGATACGCAGTATTTT
>TRBD1|TRBJ1-2|TRBV6-1|.
CASSEPDRGSYGYTF
TGTGCCAGCAGTGAACCCGACAGGGGCAGCTATGGCTACACCTTC